Here is one T cell receptor (beta chain) with its context. Its specificity is unknown. This record comes from a study of cytomegalovirus exposure and HLA in healthy donors. Study-wide findings and caveats: Published work reported that the classifier diagnosed cytomegalovirus status with high specificity and sensitivity.

Deletions cut 6 bases from V and 0 bases from J, with 9 bases between. Per the germline V gene, CDR1 is ENHRY and CDR2 is SYGVKD. The CDR3 is 14 amino acids. The data were produced by immunoSEQ multiplex PCR, yet TCRdb's version contains in-frame clones alone and is incomplete. Seen here are under 100,000 clones, 96% observed once, and the top ten hold 1.3%. This sequence originates from a woman aged 18-30 years in good health and CMV-seronegative. The material sequenced was PBMCs. The chain uses TRBV10-3 and TRBJ1-5; D is unclear. As DNA, the CDR3 is TGTGCCATCAGCCCTGGAGATAGCAATCAGCCCCAGCATTTT. Its protein product is CAISPGDSNQPQHF.